This TCR beta chain was recorded in a study of blood T cell repertoires in COVID-19 (dated by TCRdb to the early 2020s). Broadly, across the study: Samples covering the acute and convalescent phases of COVID-19 were provided by collaborators in the United States, Italy and Spain. The prospective study material was composed of cDNA or gDNA derived from T cells, B-cell-depleted T cells, or PBMCs. Deeply sampled blood TCRbeta repertoires from subjects exposed to, actively infected with, or recovered from COVID-19 were included in the dataset. The repertoires were released in a freely available public database meant as a resource for research on the immune response to SARS-CoV-2. The samples were drawn from two sources: the first 160 participants of the ongoing ImmuneRACE study, and 1,000 to 1,500 subjects contributed by 6 global collaborators. A de-identified subject ID, COVID-19 status, age in years and sex were almost always included in the sample metadata. Where available, HLA class I and class II types were taken from metadata supplied by the sample provider and were not determined by assay-based typing.

The paper as a whole reports these results and caveats: The quantity of clinical and demographic metadata differed by source and by participant and was supplied without curation.

TCRbeta CDR3 regions were amplified from genomic DNA using the immunoSEQ Assay, a bias-controlled multiplex PCR. The original methods were these. Nucleated cell counts per sample were estimated from amplification of reference gene primers within the assay. Sequence reads were collapsed and filtered to measure the absolute abundance of every unique TCRbeta CDR3 rearrangement. For each sample, productive Simpson clonality was calculated by taking the square root of Simpson's diversity index across productive rearrangements. The clones in this table, taken by TCRdb from immuneACCESS, are in-frame only. Not every clone is retained; where verified, under half of the shortfall comes from an unresolved V gene, and the cause of the rest is unknown. Clonal size and the V and J genes are those of that table, whereas D and trimming came from the DNA. The sample contains about 380,000 clones, approximately 81% of them found a single time. The ten largest clones represent 3% to 4% of the sample.

For CDR1 and CDR2, the germline V gene (reference sequence) lists GTSNPN and SVGIG. From cysteine to phenylalanine, the CDR3 is 11 amino acids long. Solely the CDR3 DNA is kept, with 33 bases framed from the first base. V loses 1 base, J loses 11 bases, and the germline ends lie 11 bases apart. In regard to this clone: No cognate antigen has been identified for it. No quality values exist for individual bases; no much larger clone is one base distant.

Collaborating institutions collected whole blood in K2EDTA tubes following their own protocols. Collaborator samples were shipped for TCRbeta analysis as frozen whole blood, isolated PBMCs, or DNA extracted from either sample type. Specimen: peripheral blood. The sequence links TRBV30 to TRBJ1-2, with the identity of the D gene unclear. This clonotype was sampled from a woman between 18 and 29 years old with acute or convalescent COVID-19. CDR3 region: CAWSATYGYTF. At the DNA level, the sequence is TGTGCCTGGAGTGCCACTTACGGGTACACCTTC.